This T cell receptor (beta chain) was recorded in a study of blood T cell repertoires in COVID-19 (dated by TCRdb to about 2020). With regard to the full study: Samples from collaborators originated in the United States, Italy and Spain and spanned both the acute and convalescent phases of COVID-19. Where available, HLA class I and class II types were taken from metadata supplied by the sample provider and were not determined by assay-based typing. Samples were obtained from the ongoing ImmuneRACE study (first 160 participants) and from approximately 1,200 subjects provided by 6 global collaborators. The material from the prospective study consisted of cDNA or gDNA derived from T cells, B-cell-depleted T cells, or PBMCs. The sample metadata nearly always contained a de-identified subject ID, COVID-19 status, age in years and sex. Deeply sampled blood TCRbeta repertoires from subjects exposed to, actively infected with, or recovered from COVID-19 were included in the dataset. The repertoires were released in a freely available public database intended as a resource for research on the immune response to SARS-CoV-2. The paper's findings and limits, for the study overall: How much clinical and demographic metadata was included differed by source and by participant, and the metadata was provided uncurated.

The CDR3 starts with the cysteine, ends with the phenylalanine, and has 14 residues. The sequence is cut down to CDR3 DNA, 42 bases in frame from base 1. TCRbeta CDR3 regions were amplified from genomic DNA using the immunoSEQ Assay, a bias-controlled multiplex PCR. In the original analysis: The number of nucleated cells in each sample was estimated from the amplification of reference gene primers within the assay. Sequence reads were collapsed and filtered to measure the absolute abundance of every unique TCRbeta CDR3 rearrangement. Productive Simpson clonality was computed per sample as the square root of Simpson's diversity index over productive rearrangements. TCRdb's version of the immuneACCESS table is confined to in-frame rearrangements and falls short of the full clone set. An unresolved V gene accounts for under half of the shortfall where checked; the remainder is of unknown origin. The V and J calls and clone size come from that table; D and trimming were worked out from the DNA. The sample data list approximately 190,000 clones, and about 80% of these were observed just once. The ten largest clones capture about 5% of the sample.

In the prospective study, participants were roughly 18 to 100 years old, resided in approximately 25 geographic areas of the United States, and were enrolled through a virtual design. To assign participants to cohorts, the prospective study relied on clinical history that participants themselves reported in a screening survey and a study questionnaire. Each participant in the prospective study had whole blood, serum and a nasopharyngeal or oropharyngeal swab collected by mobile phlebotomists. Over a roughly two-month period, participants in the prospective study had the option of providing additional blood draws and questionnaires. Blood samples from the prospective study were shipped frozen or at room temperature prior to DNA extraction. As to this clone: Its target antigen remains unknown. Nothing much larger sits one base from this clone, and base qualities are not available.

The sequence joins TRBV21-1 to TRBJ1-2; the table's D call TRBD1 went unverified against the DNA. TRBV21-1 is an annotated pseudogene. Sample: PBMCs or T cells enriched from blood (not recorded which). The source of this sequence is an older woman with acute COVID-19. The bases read TGTGCCAGCAGCAAAGGAGGACAGGGGAATGGCTACACCTTC. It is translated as CASSKGGQGNGYTF.